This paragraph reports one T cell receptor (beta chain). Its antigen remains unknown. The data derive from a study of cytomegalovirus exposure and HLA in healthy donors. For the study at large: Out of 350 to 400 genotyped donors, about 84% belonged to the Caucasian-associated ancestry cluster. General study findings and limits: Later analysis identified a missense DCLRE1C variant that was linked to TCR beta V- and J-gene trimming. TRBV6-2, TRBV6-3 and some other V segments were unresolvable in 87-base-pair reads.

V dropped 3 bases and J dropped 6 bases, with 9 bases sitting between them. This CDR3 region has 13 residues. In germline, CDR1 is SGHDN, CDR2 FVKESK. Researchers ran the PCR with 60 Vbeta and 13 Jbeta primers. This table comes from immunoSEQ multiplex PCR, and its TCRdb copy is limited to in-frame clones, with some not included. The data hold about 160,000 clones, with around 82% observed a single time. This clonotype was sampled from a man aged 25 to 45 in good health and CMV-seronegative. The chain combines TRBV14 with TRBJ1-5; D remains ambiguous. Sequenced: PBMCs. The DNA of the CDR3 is TGTGCCAGCAGCCAGGGAGTGACTCAGCCCCAGCATTTT. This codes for CASSQGVTQPQHF.